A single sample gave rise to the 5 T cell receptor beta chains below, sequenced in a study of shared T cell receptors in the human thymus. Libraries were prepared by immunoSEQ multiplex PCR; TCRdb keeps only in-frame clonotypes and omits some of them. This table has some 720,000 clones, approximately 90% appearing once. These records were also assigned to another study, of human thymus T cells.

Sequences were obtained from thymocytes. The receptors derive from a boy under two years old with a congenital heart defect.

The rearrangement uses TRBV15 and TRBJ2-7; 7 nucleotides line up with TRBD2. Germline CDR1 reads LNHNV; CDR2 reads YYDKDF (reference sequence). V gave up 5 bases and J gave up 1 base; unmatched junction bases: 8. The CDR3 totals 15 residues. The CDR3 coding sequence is TGTGCCACCAGCGGGGAGGGGAGTAGTTCCTACGAGCAGTACTTC. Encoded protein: CATSGEGSSSYEQYF.

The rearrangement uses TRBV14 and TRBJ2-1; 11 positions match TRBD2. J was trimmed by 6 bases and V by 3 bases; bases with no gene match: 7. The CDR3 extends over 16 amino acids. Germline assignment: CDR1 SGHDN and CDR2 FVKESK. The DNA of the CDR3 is TGTGCCAGCAGCCAGCTTACTAGCGGGAGCATCAATGAGCAGTTCTTC. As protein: CASSQLTSGSINEQFF. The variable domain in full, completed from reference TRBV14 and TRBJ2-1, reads EAGVTQFPSHSVIEKGQTVTLRCDPISGHDNLYWYRRVMGKEIKFLLHFVKESKQDESGMPNNRFLAERTGGTYSTLKVQPAELEDSGVYFCASSQLTSGSINEQFFGPGTRLTVL.

This chain's CDR3 is CASSVRTSGHGNIQYF. In DNA, the CDR3 is TGTGCCAGCAGCGTAAGGACTAGCGGTCATGGGAACATTCAGTACTTC. This chain connects TRBV7-2 to TRBJ2-4; 10 nucleotides match TRBD2. The germline gives CDR1 SGHTA, CDR2 FQGNSA. This CDR3 is 16 amino acids long. With V trimmed by 5 bases and J by 7 bases, 11 bases remained unmatched.

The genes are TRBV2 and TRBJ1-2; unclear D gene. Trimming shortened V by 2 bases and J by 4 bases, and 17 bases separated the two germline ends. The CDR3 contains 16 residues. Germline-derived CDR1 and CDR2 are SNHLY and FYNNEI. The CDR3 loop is CASSERSHRSFYGYTF. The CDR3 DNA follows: TGTGCCAGCAGTGAAAGGTCCCACAGATCCTTCTATGGCTACACCTTC.

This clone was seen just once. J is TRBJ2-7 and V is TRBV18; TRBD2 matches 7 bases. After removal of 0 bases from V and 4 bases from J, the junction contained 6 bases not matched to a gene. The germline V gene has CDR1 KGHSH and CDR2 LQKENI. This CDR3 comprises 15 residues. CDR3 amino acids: CASSPPGGSRYEQYF. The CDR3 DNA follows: TGTGCCAGCTCACCACCGGGAGGGAGCCGGTACGAGCAGTACTTC. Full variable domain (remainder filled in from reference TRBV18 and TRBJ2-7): NAGVMQNPRHLVRRRGQEARLRCSPMKGHSHVYWYRQLPEEGLKFMVYLQKENIIDESGMPKERFSAEFPKEGPSILRIQQVVRGDSAAYFCASSPPGGSRYEQYFGPGTRLTVT.